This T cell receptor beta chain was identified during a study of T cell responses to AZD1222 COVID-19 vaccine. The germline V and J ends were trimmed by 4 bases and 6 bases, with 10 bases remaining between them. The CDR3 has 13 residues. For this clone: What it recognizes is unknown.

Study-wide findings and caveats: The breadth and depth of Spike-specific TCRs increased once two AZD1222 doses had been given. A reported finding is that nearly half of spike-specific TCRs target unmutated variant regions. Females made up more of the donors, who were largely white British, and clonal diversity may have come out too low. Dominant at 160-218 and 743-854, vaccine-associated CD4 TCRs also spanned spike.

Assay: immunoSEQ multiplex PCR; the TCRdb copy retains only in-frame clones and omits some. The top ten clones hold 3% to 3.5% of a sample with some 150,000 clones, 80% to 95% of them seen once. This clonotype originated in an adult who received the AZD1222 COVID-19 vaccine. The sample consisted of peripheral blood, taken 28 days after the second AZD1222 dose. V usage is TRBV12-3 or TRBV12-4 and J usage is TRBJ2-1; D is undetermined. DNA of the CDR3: TGTGCCAGCAGTTCTCTCCTTGGCAATGAGCAGTTCTTC. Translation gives CASSSLLGNEQFF.